This T cell receptor beta chain derives from a study of blood T cell repertoires in COVID-19. Whole-study context: From T cells, B-cell-depleted T cells, or PBMCs came the material, which was cDNA or gDNA.

Details on this clone: At one end the junction does not follow the germline gene, possibly because of a read error.

Original analysis: The assay estimated nucleated cells by amplifying reference gene primers. Using immunoSEQ multiplex PCR, the repertoire was profiled, and TCRdb retains in-frame clones only, with some absent. The V and J calls and the clone size are those of that table, but D and trimming were determined from the DNA. Seen here are approximately 300,000 clones, under 95% observed once, and the top ten hold 2% to 3%. Participant reports of clinical history set cohort assignment. Cohort 3 recovered donors had two negative PCRs, clearance, or symptom resolution. From germline, CDR1 is SNHLY and CDR2 FYNNEI. This CDR3 contains 14 residues.

Source material: PBMCs or T cells enriched from blood (not recorded which). This chain joins TRBV2 and TRBJ2-3; D not certain. The TCR comes from a man in his fifties or sixties who had recovered from COVID-19. CDR3 DNA: TGTGCCAGCAGTGGAGTGCAAAGCAAAGATACGCAGTATTTT. Translated: CASSGVQSKDTQYF. Together with reference TRBV2 and TRBJ2-3, the CDR3 gives the full variable domain: EPEVTQTPSHQVTQMGQEVILRCVPISNHLYFYWYRQILGQKVEFLVSFYNNEISEKSEIFDDQFSVERPDGSNFTLKIRSTKLEDSAMYFCASSGVQSKDTQYFGPGTRLTVL.